The 25 T cell receptor beta chains presented below share a single source sample, sequenced in a study of blood T cell repertoires in COVID-19. Sequenced by immunoSEQ multiplex PCR; TCRdb stores in-frame clones only, minus some. The sample consists of around 430,000 clones, around 88% of them appearing once. The sample consisted of peripheral blood. Receptors originate from a woman aged 45-65 years with COVID-19, enrolled during active disease.

This clone appeared once. This sequence joins TRBV7-8 and TRBJ2-5; 7 bases are a match to TRBD2. V dropped 3 bases and J dropped 1; count of bases not matched to a gene: 5. CDR3 length: 15 amino acids. Germline lookup yields CDR1 SGHVS and CDR2 FQNEAQ. As DNA, the CDR3 is TGTGCCAGCAGCTTGCGACTAGCTCTCCAAGAGACCCAGTACTTC. Protein sequence: CASSLRLALQETQYF.

This clone occurred once. The CDR3 DNA sequence: TGTGCCAGCAGTTACGGCGGGGGAATTTACAATGAGCAGTTCTTC. Translation: CASSYGGGIYNEQFF. The chain is built from TRBV6-6 and TRBJ2-1; 7 bases are shared with TRBD2. This CDR3 region has 15 residues. The germline gives CDR1 MNHNY, CDR2 SVGAGI (reference sequence). The V and J ends lost 2 bases and 4 bases, in that order; junction bases with no gene match: 5.

This chain connects TRBV28 to TRBJ2-7; the match to TRBD1 covers 7 bases. The CDR3 totals 16 residues. The J segment lost 9 bases and the V segment lost 3 bases, leaving 17 bases of the junction unmatched. Germline V gene lookup returns CDR1 MDHEN and CDR2 SYDVKM. CDR3 DNA sequence: TGTGCCAGCAGTTTTGGGCCTCAAACAGGGGATCCAGGGCAGTACTTC. Translation: CASSFGPQTGDPGQYF.

The CDR3 here is CASSPKTASETQYF. DNA of the CDR3: TGTGCCAGCTCACCAAAGACAGCATCGGAGACCCAGTACTTC. The chain recombines TRBV18 with TRBJ2-5; perhaps TRBD1 as D (5 bases). The CDR3 spans 14 residues. Germline lookup yields CDR1 KGHSH and CDR2 LQKENI. With 2 bases removed from V and 5 bases from J, the gap between germline ends came to 12 bases.

This clone was counted between two and nine times. The CDR3 protein is CASFTGGYNQPQHF. CDR3 DNA sequence: TGTGCCAGCTTTACAGGGGGATATAATCAGCCCCAGCATTTT. This chain connects TRBV28 to TRBJ1-5, with 8 bases lining up with TRBD1. J was trimmed by 4 bases and V by 8 bases; bases with no gene match: 7. The CDR3 contains 14 residues. Germline CDR1 MDHEN, CDR2 SYDVKM.

The V and J genes are TRBV30 and TRBJ2-7, with D maybe TRBD2 (5 bases). The CDR3 is made up of 15 amino acids. V was pared by 2 bases and J by 0 bases, with 14 bases between. Germline assignment: CDR1 GTSNPN and CDR2 SVGIG (reference sequence). The DNA of the CDR3 is TGTGCCTGGAGTAGGACTCCCAGGAGCTCCTACGAGCAGTACTTC. It is translated as CAWSRTPRSSYEQYF.

About this clone itself: One junction end disagrees with the germline gene, perhaps due to a read error. The genes are TRBV27 and TRBJ2-7; maybe TRBD1 (5 bases). From germline, CDR1 is MNHEY and CDR2 SMNVEV (reference sequence). This CDR3 has 14 amino acids. The CDR3 DNA sequence: TGTGCCAGCCTTCCTGGGGCCGCTTCCTCCGAGCAGTACTTC. As protein: CASLPGAASSEQYF.

This chain joins TRBV5-8 and TRBJ1-3; D remains ambiguous. CDR3 length equals 15 residues. The V gene's germline CDR1 is SGHTS and CDR2 YDEGEE. The V end lost 6 bases, the J end lost 4 bases, and 17 bases lay between the germline ends. The CDR3, as DNA: TGTGCCAGCACCACCGTTCGGGGTACCGGAAACACCATATATTTT. This sequence encodes CASTTVRGTGNTIYF.

The table lists this clone with a count of one. The genes are TRBV24-1 and TRBJ2-5, with TRBD1 matching over 12 bases. CDR3 length: 15 amino acids. Germline V gene sequence: CDR1 KGHDR, CDR2 SFDVKD. V was pared by 5 bases and J by 2 bases, with 2 bases of the junction left unmatched. The CDR3 DNA sequence: TGTGCCACCAGTGTGGGACAGGGGGCGCAAGAGACCCAGTACTTC. Amino acids: CATSVGQGAQETQYF.

The sample holds one count of this clone. The chain is built from TRBV27 and TRBJ1-4; 7 nucleotides line up with TRBD1. This CDR3 is built from 14 residues. The ends lost 5 bases at V and 7 bases at J; junction bases unmatched: 7. CDR1 MNHEY and CDR2 SMNVEV come from the germline V gene (reference sequence). The CDR3 DNA sequence: TGTGCCAGCAGTCCCGGGACAGAAACTGAAAAACTGTTTTTT. Its translation is CASSPGTETEKLFF.

This clone occurred a few times. This CDR3 is also generated by other DNA sequences in the sample. The gene calls are TRBV19 and TRBJ1-5; TRBD1 is a possible D gene (5 bases). CDR1 is LNHDA, CDR2 SQIVND, per germline (reference sequence). Deletions cut 6 bases from V and 7 bases from J, with 19 bases between. This CDR3 spans 15 amino acids. The CDR3 nucleotides read TGTGCCAGTAGCCTACCCGGCGGGGGAGGCCAGCCCCAGCATTTT. Protein product: CASSLPGGGGQPQHF.

The rearrangement joins TRBV6-6 to TRBJ2-7; the match to TRBD1 covers 8 bases. Germline V gives CDR1 MNHNY, CDR2 SVGAGI (reference sequence). V gave up 2 bases and J gave up 4 bases; unmatched junction bases: 7. The CDR3 is made up of 15 amino acids. The CDR3 coding sequence is TGTGCCAGCAGTTACCCCGGGACAGGAGGTTACGAGCAGTACTTC. Translating gives CASSYPGTGGYEQYF.

This chain links TRBV2 with TRBJ1-1, with no clear D. This CDR3 has 15 amino acids. Germline V gene lookup returns CDR1 SNHLY and CDR2 FYNNEI. Trimming removed 0 bases from V and 8 bases from J, with 16 bases in between. The CDR3 DNA reads as TGTGCCAGCAGTGAAGCGGCCATTGGAGGGTTAGAAGCTTTCTTT. Amino acid sequence: CASSEAAIGGLEAFF.

The rearrangement links TRBV6-6 to TRBJ1-1; no reliable D call. With 6 bases removed from V and 0 bases from J, the gap between germline ends came to 5 bases. CDR3 size: 12 residues. Germline CDR1 and CDR2: MNHNY and SVGAGI (reference sequence). The CDR3 region is CASSRMNTEAFF. The CDR3 bases are TGTGCCAGCAGCAGAATGAACACTGAAGCTTTCTTT.

The chain uses TRBV3-1 (or the pseudogene TRBV3-2) and TRBJ2-5; 13 nucleotides align to TRBD2. Trimming at V came to 4 bases and at J to 5 bases, leaving 4 bases not matched to a gene. The CDR3 is 15 amino acids. The germline gives CDR1 LGHDT, CDR2 YNNKEL (reference sequence). The CDR3 reads CASSPPTSGGETQYF. The CDR3 bases are TGTGCCAGCAGCCCGCCGACTAGCGGGGGGGAGACCCAGTACTTC.

This chain links TRBV27 with TRBJ1-4; 7 bases match TRBD1. The CDR3 totals 16 residues. Germline V gives CDR1 MNHEY, CDR2 SMNVEV (reference sequence). Germline trimming cut 4 bases from V and 0 bases from J; bases unmatched to any gene: 5. Written as DNA, the CDR3 is TGTGCCAGCAGTTCACCAGGGGGTGCAACTAATGAAAAACTGTTTTTT. Amino acids: CASSSPGGATNEKLFF.

This rearrangement joins TRBV4-1 to TRBJ1-3; the D gene is possibly TRBD1 (5 bases). V dropped 0 bases and J dropped 1 base, with 7 bases sitting between them. The length of the CDR3 is 15 residues. CDR1 and CDR2 (germline): MGHRA, YSYEKL. CDR3 region: CASSQEGTSGNTIYF. The CDR3 DNA is TGCGCCAGCAGCCAAGAAGGGACTTCTGGAAACACCATATATTTT.

This clone was seen only a few times. The chain carries TRBV19 and TRBJ1-5, with 8 bases that match TRBD1. The CDR3 is 15 amino acids. Germline CDR1 LNHDA, CDR2 SQIVND (reference sequence). V was clipped by 6 bases and J by 6 bases; unmatched bases: 10. The CDR3 coding sequence is TGTGCCAGTAGAATGGCAGGGGGCAAGGTTCAGCCCCAGCATTTT. Translation: CASRMAGGKVQPQHF.

The chain links TRBV7-2 to TRBJ2-3; 8 bases line up with TRBD1. J was trimmed by 2 bases and V by 3 bases; bases with no gene match: 4. The CDR3 runs to 15 residues. Germline CDR1 and CDR2: SGHTA and FQGNSA. The CDR3 DNA reads as TGTGCCAGCAGCTTGGTGGGACAGGTCACAGATACGCAGTATTTT. It encodes CASSLVGQVTDTQYF.

The rearrangement joins TRBV6-5 to TRBJ1-1; D is undetermined. Germline CDR1 reads MNHEY; CDR2 reads SVGAGI. V lost 4 bases, J lost 8 bases, and 8 bases lay in between. This CDR3 has 11 residues. In nucleotides, the CDR3 is TGTGCCAGCAGTTCGAACTTCGAAGCTTTCTTT. It encodes CASSSNFEAFF.

The V and J genes are TRBV14 and TRBJ2-1; TRBD2 matches 8 bases. This CDR3 contains 16 residues. Germline V gene lookup returns CDR1 SGHDN and CDR2 FVKESK. The ends lost 4 bases at V and 0 bases at J; junction bases unmatched: 5. DNA of the CDR3: TGTGCCAGCAGCCGAGCGGGGGTCCCCTCCTACAATGAGCAGTTCTTC. This encodes CASSRAGVPSYNEQFF.

CDR3 loop: CASGGRGNTEAFF. The CDR3 bases are TGTGCTAGTGGCGGAAGGGGGAACACTGAAGCTTTCTTT. The V call is TRBV12-5, the J call TRBJ1-1, with D perhaps TRBD1 (5 bases). With 6 bases removed from V and 1 base from J, the gap between germline ends came to 9 bases. Per the germline V gene, CDR1 is LGHNT and CDR2 is FRNRAP. The CDR3 is 13 residues long.

This chain joins TRBV27 and TRBJ1-5; 7 bases are a match to TRBD1. This CDR3 comprises 15 residues. Germline V gene lookup returns CDR1 MNHEY and CDR2 SMNVEV (reference sequence). Losses at the gene ends were 6 bases for V and 4 bases for J; bases not matched to a gene: 9. In nucleotides, the CDR3 is TGTGCCAGCAGAAAGGGACAGATCCAAAATCAGCCCCAGCATTTT. This sequence encodes CASRKGQIQNQPQHF.

The chain carries TRBV5-6 and TRBJ1-1, with D unclear. The CDR3 has 13 residues. Trimming took 7 bases from V and 1 from J, leaving 11 bases between them. The germline gives CDR1 SGHDT, CDR2 YYEEEE. As DNA, the CDR3 is TGTGCCAGCGGGCGGGGAGGGAACACTGAAGCTTTCTTT. Translation gives CASGRGGNTEAFF.

This chain joins TRBV24-1 and TRBJ2-3, with TRBD2 matching 10 bases. The V gene end was trimmed by 10 bases and the J gene end by 3 bases; junction bases not matched to a gene: 9. CDR3 length: 15 residues. Germline assignment: CDR1 KGHDR and CDR2 SFDVKD. In DNA, the CDR3 is TGTGCCACAGAGCGGGGGGGCAAAGAGACAGATACGCAGTATTTT. Protein product: CATERGGKETDTQYF.